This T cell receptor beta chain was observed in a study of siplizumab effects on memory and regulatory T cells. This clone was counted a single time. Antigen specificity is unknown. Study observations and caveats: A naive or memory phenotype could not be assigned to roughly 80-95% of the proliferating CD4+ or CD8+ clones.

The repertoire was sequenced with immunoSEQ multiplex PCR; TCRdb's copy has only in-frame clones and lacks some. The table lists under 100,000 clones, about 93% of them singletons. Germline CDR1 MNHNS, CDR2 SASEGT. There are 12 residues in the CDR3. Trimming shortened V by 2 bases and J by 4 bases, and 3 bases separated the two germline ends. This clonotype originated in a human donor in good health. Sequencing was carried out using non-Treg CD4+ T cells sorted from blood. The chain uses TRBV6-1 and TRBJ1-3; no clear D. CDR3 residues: CASSEIGNTIYF. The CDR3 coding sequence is TGTGCCAGCAGTGAAATCGGAAACACCATATATTTT.